The sequence of this T cell receptor beta chain was determined in a study of shared clonotypes between healthy human individuals (dated by TCRdb to the early 2020s). A note on the overall study: A few men and two women, aged 18 to 49 years, made up the cohort. To estimate repertoire size and how much clonotypes are shared between individuals, the study performed deep sequencing of blood TCR repertoires from roughly five healthy adults. To increase sequencing depth and limit assay-specific biases, TCR repertoire library preparation and sequencing were carried out by different laboratories using diverse techniques. Each donor's leukapheresis produced roughly between about 0.9 and 9.5 billion PBMCs.

A word on this clone: Which antigen it targets is not known. No base-level quality is on record; no much larger clone is a single base apart.

TCR CDR3 regions were amplified from genomic DNA by multiplex PCR using the deep immunoSEQ assay. Extracted genomic DNA from each cell subset was distributed evenly across all wells of several immunoSEQ 96-well plates, and each plate was treated as a replicate. Each replicate PCR for unsorted PBMC received about 310 ng genomic DNA, equal to 30,000 to 35,000 T cell genomes. Unsorted PBMC genomic DNA was sequenced across ten immunoSEQ deep assay plates. The purified libraries were quantified using a Qubit 3.0 fluorometer, sized with a Bioanalyzer 2100, and then quantified again using the KAPA Library Quantification kit. Each immunoSEQ 96-well plate was sequenced on its own single-read 150-cycle Illumina NextSeq 550 flow cell. As for how the authors treated the data: Because the immunoSEQ output held only junctional sequences and lacked quality scores, the filtering could not match the filtering applied to full-length reads. Sequences were annotated with PyIR, a Python wrapper for IgBLAST v1.9, using IMGT germline references to assign V/J genes and CDR3. Any read was removed if the V/J assignment was weak (E-value above 1e-6), the CDR3 was missing, or the read contained stop codons, out-of-frame junctions, or ambiguous translated residues. A V3J clonotype was defined by an identical inferred V gene, J gene, and CDR3 amino acid sequence. The percentage overlap between two repertoires was calculated by dividing the number of shared unique clonotypes by the size of the smaller repertoire. Richness of each repertoire was evaluated using RTK rarefaction, the Chao1 estimator, and Recon v2.1 estimates of unobserved clonotypes. Sourced from immuneACCESS, this table was stored by TCRdb with only in-frame sequences that have V and J called. A share of the clones is absent; for the studies checked, an unresolved V gene accounts for under half, and the remainder has no known explanation. V and J calls and clone size follow that table, whereas D and trimming were derived from the DNA. This sample lists about 450,000 clones; 70% to 85% were detected once. The ten largest make up approximately 12% of the sample.

The germline V and J ends show losses of 2 bases and 3 bases respectively, and no gene match explains 0 bases of the junction. CDR3 length: 13 amino acids, cysteine to phenylalanine. The retained sequence is limited to the CDR3, 39 bases, with the frame set at the first base. Reading the germline V gene gives CDR1 SGHDT and CDR2 YYEEEE. The donors were healthy, HIV-negative adults with no recently reported acute infections or vaccinations. Every donor was a Caucasian adult living in Nashville, Tennessee, USA. In the unsorted samples, roughly 90 million PBMCs were counted, and genomic DNA was extracted using the QIAamp DNA Blood Mini kit. After blood collection by leukapheresis, PBMCs were isolated using Ficoll-Histopaque density gradient centrifugation and then cryopreserved in the vapor phase of liquid nitrogen. On the study overall, not on this receptor specifically: The small number of donors limited the genetic and exposure-history diversity represented. Sampling was limited to blood, and TCR repertoires in tissue likely differ from TCR repertoires in blood. Pairwise subsampling indicated that sequencing depth was expected to affect the degree of clonotype sharing among donors.

The sample consisted of PBMCs. This TCR was sampled from a woman aged 40 to 55 in good health. Some clones in this sample may be carry-over from other donors' samples. The chain was built from TRBV5-6 and TRBJ2-5; 8 bases in the middle match TRBD2. The sequenced DNA is TGTGCCAGCAGCTTACTAGCGGAAGAGACCCAGTACTTC. Its protein is CASSLLAEETQYF.